These 8 T cell receptor beta chains were sequenced from one sample in a study of CD8+CD57+ T cells in acquired aplastic anemia. Genomic DNA, serving as template, underwent TCR beta VDJ and CDR3 profiling. In TCRdb, the reads were re-called with MiXCR into one record per CDR3 protein. This sample has around 200,000 distinct CDR3 sequences, with over 55% found just once. Sequenced sample: sorted CD4+, CD8+, or CD8+CD57+ T cells (not recorded which) from PBMCs. The receptors were sampled from a human donor in good health.

J is TRBJ2-1 and V is TRBV12-3 or TRBV12-4, with 8 positions matching TRBD1. This CDR3 spans 16 amino acids. The ends lost 6 bases at V and 7 bases at J; junction bases unmatched: 14. The CDR3 DNA reads as TGTGCCAGCAGCCCATACGCCGGGACAGGCTATAATGAGCAGTTCTTC. This encodes CASSPYAGTGYNEQFF.

This chain links TRBV20-1 with TRBJ2-5, with TRBD2 matching over 8 bases. Germline CDR1 and CDR2: DFQATT and SNEGSKA (reference sequence). V shed 3 bases, J shed 4 bases, and the junction held 4 bases outside the gene matches. This CDR3 comprises 13 residues. The CDR3 reads CSASGLAGETQYF. DNA for the CDR3: TGCAGTGCTAGCGGACTAGCTGGAGAGACCCAGTACTTC.

CDR3 protein: CSASTGSRTEAFF. Here the CDR3 DNA reads TGCAGTGCTAGTACAGGGAGTAGGACTGAAGCTTTCTTT. The chain couples TRBV20-1 to TRBJ1-1, with D possibly TRBD1 on 6 matching bases. Germline assignment: CDR1 DFQATT and CDR2 SNEGSKA (reference sequence). The CDR3 is 13 residues long. Trimming cost V 3 bases and J 5 bases, with 13 bases left between them.

The rearrangement uses TRBV7-9 and TRBJ1-1; possibly TRBD1 for D (5 bases). V lost 8 bases and J lost 5, with 15 bases in between. This CDR3 has 13 amino acids. The germline V gene has CDR1 SEHNR and CDR2 FQNEAQ (reference sequence). The CDR3 loop is CASGGTGETEAFF. CDR3 bases: TGTGCCAGCGGTGGGACGGGAGAGACTGAAGCTTTCTTT. Based on the CDR3 plus reference TRBV7-9 and TRBJ1-1, the full variable domain is DTGVSQNPRHKITKRGQNVTFRCDPISEHNRLYWYRQTLGQGPEFLTYFQNEAQLEKSRLLSDRFSAERPKGSFSTLEIQRTEQGDSAMYLCASGGTGETEAFFGQGTRLTVV.

The rearrangement joins TRBV9 to TRBJ2-1; D call uncertain. CDR3 length: 15 residues. Germline V gene sequence: CDR1 SGDLS, CDR2 YYNGEE. V shed 1 base and J shed 4 bases, with 12 bases lying between them. CDR3 bases: TGTGCCAGCAGCGTACGGGCTGACTTGTACAATGAGCAGTTCTTC. It yields the protein CASSVRADLYNEQFF.

This clonotype showed up many times. This rearrangement joins TRBV6-6 to TRBJ2-7, with 7 bases identical to TRBD2. The CDR3 extends over 15 amino acids. CDR1 and CDR2 (germline): MNHNY, SVGAGI (reference sequence). The junction had 8 bases not matched to a gene; V was cut back by 5 bases and J by 1 base. This chain's CDR3 is CASSTLAESSYEQYF. Written as DNA, the CDR3 is TGTGCCAGCAGTACTCTAGCGGAATCTTCCTACGAGCAGTACTTC.

This chain connects TRBV9 to TRBJ2-5, with D possibly TRBD2 on 5 matching bases. This CDR3 comprises 15 residues. CDR1 is SGDLS and CDR2 is YYNGEE in the germline V gene. V was pared by 3 bases and J by 2 bases, with 14 bases between. CDR3 in amino acids: CASSAPGNGQETQYF. The CDR3 DNA is TGTGCCAGCAGCGCCCCCGGGAACGGACAAGAGACCCAGTACTTC.

The sample holds one count of this clonotype. The chain employs TRBV6-2 or TRBV6-3 and TRBJ1-2; D is possibly TRBD1 (5 bases). V shed 1 base and J shed 6 bases, with 15 bases lying between them. Germline V CDR1 and CDR2: MNHEY, SVGEGT. CDR3 length equals 15 residues. CDR3 sequence: CASSYLGAGRDGYTF. CDR3 DNA: TGTGCCAGCAGTTACTTAGGGGCAGGGCGAGATGGCTACACCTTC.